The entry that follows covers one TCR beta chain sequence. As yet, its antigen is unknown. The PCR had 60 Vbeta and 13 Jbeta primers. Some clones are missing from TCRdb's copy, which holds only in-frame ones; the method was immunoSEQ multiplex PCR. The data contain about 130,000 clones, approximately 74% of them seen just once; the ten biggest clones take up about 7.3%. V gave up 3 bases and J gave up 6 bases, with 14 bases separating them. CDR1 is MDHEN, CDR2 SYDVKM, per germline. The CDR3 runs to 14 residues. The source of the sample is a study of cytomegalovirus exposure and HLA in healthy donors. On the study more broadly: The study's early data release held some 85 million unique TCRs from HLA-typed donors. Whole-study findings and limits: The number of N-insertions in an Asian-associated ancestry cluster was reportedly below the approximately 700-donor mean in a later analysis. Donors were assumed by presence/absence analyses to have roughly uniform sequencing depth.

Sequences were obtained from PBMCs. This receptor was identified in a male donor in good health and CMV-seronegative. V is TRBV28 and J is TRBJ1-2; D ambiguous. The CDR3 DNA sequence: TGTGCCAGCAGTTTTAGGAGCCCCCGACATGGCTACACCTTC. It codes for CASSFRSPRHGYTF.